Sequencing of this T cell receptor (beta chain) was carried out in a study of glioma-infiltrating T cells after dendritic cell vaccination. Findings of the study overall: The cohort had few patients with full blood and tumor sets.

This clone has just a few counts. Its antigen is unknown. Only in-frame clones appear in the TCRdb table, and some are missing; sequencing was by immunoSEQ multiplex PCR. The sample contains tens of thousands of clones, 85% to 90% of which appear only once. Trimming stripped 0 bases from V and 4 bases from J, with 17 bases between. In germline, CDR1 is SGDLS, CDR2 YYNGEE. The CDR3 consists of 17 residues. Here the sequenced sample was blood, taken before dendritic cell vaccination. The receptor was isolated from a human donor with glioblastoma. The chain combines TRBV9 with TRBJ1-5, with D possibly being TRBD1 (5 bases). The CDR3 region is CASSVDATAPKNQPQHF. In DNA, the CDR3 is TGTGCCAGCAGCGTAGACGCGACAGCACCAAAAAATCAGCCCCAGCATTTT. The variable domain in full, completed from reference TRBV9 and TRBJ1-5, reads DSGVTQTPKHLITATGQRVTLRCSPRSGDLSVYWYQQSLDQGLQFLIQYYNGEERAKGNILERFSAQQFPDLHSELNLSSLELGDSALYFCASSVDATAPKNQPQHFGDGTRLSIL.